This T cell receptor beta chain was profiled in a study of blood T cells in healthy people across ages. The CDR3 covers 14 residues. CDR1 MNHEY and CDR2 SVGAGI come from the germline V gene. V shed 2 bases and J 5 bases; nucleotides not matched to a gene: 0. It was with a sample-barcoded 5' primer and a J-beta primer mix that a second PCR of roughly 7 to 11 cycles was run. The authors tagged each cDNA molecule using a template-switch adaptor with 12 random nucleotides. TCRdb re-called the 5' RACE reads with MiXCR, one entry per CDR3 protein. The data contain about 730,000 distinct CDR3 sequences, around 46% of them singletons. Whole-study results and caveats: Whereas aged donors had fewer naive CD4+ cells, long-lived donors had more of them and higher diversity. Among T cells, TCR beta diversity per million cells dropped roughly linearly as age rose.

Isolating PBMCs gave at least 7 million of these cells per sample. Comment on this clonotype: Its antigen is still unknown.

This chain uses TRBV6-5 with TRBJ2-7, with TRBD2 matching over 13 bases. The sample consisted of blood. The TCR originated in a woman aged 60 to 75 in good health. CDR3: CASSYGLAGDEQYF. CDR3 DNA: TGTGCCAGCAGTTACGGACTAGCGGGAGACGAGCAGTACTTC.